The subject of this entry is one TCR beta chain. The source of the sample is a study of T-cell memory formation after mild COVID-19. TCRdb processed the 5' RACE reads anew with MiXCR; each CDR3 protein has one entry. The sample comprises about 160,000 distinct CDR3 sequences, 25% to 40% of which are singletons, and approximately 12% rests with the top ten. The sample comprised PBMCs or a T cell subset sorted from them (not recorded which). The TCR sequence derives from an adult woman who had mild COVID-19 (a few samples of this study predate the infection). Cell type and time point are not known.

The CDR3 DNA reads TGCGCCAGCAGCCAAGAACCTCCGGCTCTAGAGACCCAGTACTTC. It yields the protein CASSQEPPALETQYF. This chain connects TRBV4-1 to TRBJ2-5; D gene unclear. Trimming took off 0 bases at V and 4 bases at J, with 12 bases between the two ends. The CDR3 contains 15 residues. The V gene's germline CDR1 is MGHRA and CDR2 YSYEKL.